The text below deals with one TCR beta chain. Its specific antigen is unknown. Per-base quality was not reported, and no clone a single base away is much larger than it. The CDR3 sequence holds 14 residues, the cysteine and phenylalanine included. Only the CDR3 DNA is retained, 42 bases long and in frame from the first base. V lost 4 bases and J lost 5 bases; the stretch between them is 15 bases long. In the germline V gene (reference sequence), CDR1 corresponds to SGHNT and CDR2 to YYREEE. The record originates from a study of blood T cell repertoires in COVID-19 (dated by TCRdb to the early 2020s). For context, the study as a whole: Collaborator samples came from the United States, Italy and Spain and covered acute and convalescent phases of COVID-19. The dataset comprised deeply sampled blood TCRbeta repertoires from subjects exposed to, actively infected with, or recovered from COVID-19. The prospective study material was composed of cDNA or gDNA derived from T cells, B-cell-depleted T cells, or PBMCs. HLA class I and class II types, where available, came from metadata supplied by the sample provider rather than from assay-based typing. Samples were obtained from the ongoing ImmuneRACE study (first 160 participants) and from 1,254 subjects provided by 6 global collaborators. Nearly every sample came with metadata listing a de-identified subject ID, COVID-19 status, age in years and sex. The repertoires were made available in a free public database intended to serve as a resource for research on the immune response to SARS-CoV-2. Findings and caveats that apply to the study as a whole: Clinical and demographic metadata were provided uncurated, with the amount varying by source and participant.

Whole blood was collected in K2EDTA tubes by collaborating institutions according to the institutions' own protocols. Collaborator samples were shipped for TCRbeta analysis as frozen whole blood, isolated PBMCs, or DNA extracted from either sample type. TCRbeta CDR3 regions were amplified from genomic DNA by means of the immunoSEQ Assay, a bias-controlled multiplex PCR. The study's processing was this. Within the assay, amplification of reference gene primers was used to estimate how many nucleated cells each sample contained. Sequence reads were collapsed and filtered to measure the absolute abundance of every unique TCRbeta CDR3 rearrangement. For each sample, productive Simpson clonality was calculated by taking the square root of Simpson's diversity index across productive rearrangements. TCRdb stores this immuneACCESS table with in-frame sequences only. Part of the clones is absent; in the studies checked, under half of the shortfall reflects unresolved V genes, and no reason is known for the rest. The D gene and trimming were derived from the DNA, and the V and J assignments and clone size from that table. The table for this sample lists tens of thousands of clones; around 90% of them were counted only once. The ten largest account for roughly 2.1% of the sample.

Sequenced sample: peripheral blood. This TCR derives from a middle-aged man with active or convalescent COVID-19. The chain employs TRBV5-4 and TRBJ1-1; the D region possibly corresponds to TRBD1 (6 bases align). The CDR3 loop reads CASSRQATRTEAFF. The nucleotide sequence reads TGTGCCAGCAGCCGACAGGCCACGCGGACTGAAGCTTTCTTT.